These T cell receptor beta chains were read from a single sample in a study of blood T cell repertoires in COVID-19. Some clones are missing from TCRdb's copy, which holds only in-frame ones; the method was immunoSEQ multiplex PCR. Among around 620,000 clones, more than 80% were seen once, and the ten largest hold around 0.3%. Sequencing input: peripheral blood. These receptors all stem from a woman aged 18-29 years with acute or convalescent COVID-19. Each CDR3 is given with its conserved first and last residue. The D gene is left open where the match is weak. The size entry is marked missing in some rows and otherwise reads once, few, many or a size class.

>TRBJ1-1|-|14|TRBV9|-
CASSVVGANTEAFF
TGTGCCAGCAGCGTAGTAGGGGCGAACACTGAAGCTTTCTTT
>TRBJ1-1|-|16|TRBV4-1|once
CASSQGEGELNTEAFF
TGCGCCAGCAGCCAAGGTGAGGGGGAACTAAACACTGAAGCTTTCTTT
>TRBJ1-2|TRBD1|14|TRBV3-1/TRBV3-2|-
CASSQAGGFLGYTF
TGTGCCAGCAGCCAAGCAGGGGGCTTCTTGGGCTACACCTTC
>TRBJ2-2|TRBD1|15|TRBV7-8|-
CASSVGTGGTGELFF
TGTGCCAGCAGCGTGGGGACAGGGGGCACCGGGGAGCTGTTTTTT
>TRBJ2-3|-|14|TRBV3-1/TRBV3-2|-
CASSPFPSTDTQYF
TGTGCCAGCAGCCCCTTTCCTAGCACAGATACGCAGTATTTT
>TRBJ1-1|-|17|TRBV7-6|-
CASSLRLPDSPNTEAFF
TGTGCCAGCAGCTTAAGGCTTCCCGACAGCCCGAACACTGAAGCTTTCTTT
>TRBJ2-2|-|19|TRBV7-2|-
CASSLPRHKQGRATGELFF
TGTGCCAGCAGCTTACCCAGACATAAACAGGGCAGGGCCACCGGGGAGCTGTTTTTT
>TRBJ1-4|-|15|TRBV4-3|-
CASSHMRGGSEKLFF
TGCGCCAGCAGTCACATGAGGGGGGGGAGTGAAAAACTGTTTTTT
>TRBJ2-2|-|15|TRBV5-1|-
CASSLDRVGTGELFF
TGCGCCAGCAGCTTGGACAGGGTGGGGACCGGGGAGCTGTTTTTT
>TRBJ1-1|-|12|TRBV7-3|once
CASSGPGQEGTF
TGTGCCAGCAGCGGCCCGGGACAAGAGGGTACCTTT
>TRBJ2-7|TRBD1|13|TRBV13|-
CASSLAPDREQYF
TGTGCCAGCAGCTTAGCCCCGGACAGGGAGCAGTACTTC
>TRBJ1-3|TRBD1|19|TRBV7-2|-
CASSLNLGTGGSSGNTIYF
TGTGCCAGCAGCTTAAATTTAGGGACAGGGGGTTCCTCTGGAAACACCATATATTTT
>TRBJ1-5|-|16|TRBV5-6|-
CASSLGGGYSNQPQHF
TGTGCCAGCAGCTTGGGAGGCGGATATAGCAATCAGCCCCAGCATTTT
>TRBJ2-3|TRBD2|15|TRBV7-9|once
CASSLGRTSRDTQYF
TGTGCCAGCAGCTTAGGAAGGACTAGCCGGGATACGCAGTATTTT
>TRBJ2-2|TRBD2|16|TRBV5-4|-
CASSFELAGPTGELFF
TGTGCCAGCAGCTTCGAGCTAGCGGGGCCCACCGGGGAGCTGTTTTTT
>TRBJ1-1|TRBD1|15|TRBV4-2|-
CASSHSGQGNTEAFF
TGTGCCAGCAGCCATTCCGGACAGGGGAACACTGAAGCTTTCTTT
>TRBJ1-2|-|12|TRBV12-3/TRBV12-4|-
CASSFNNYGYTF
TGTGCCAGCAGTTTCAATAACTATGGCTACACCTTC
>TRBJ1-1|-|15|TRBV7-3|-
CASSPQGPSYTEAFF
TGTGCCAGCAGCCCGCAGGGGCCGAGTTACACTGAAGCTTTCTTT
>TRBJ2-1|TRBD1|14|TRBV6-6|-
CASLRGQGDNEQFF
TGTGCCAGCCTGAGAGGACAGGGTGACAATGAGCAGTTCTTC
>TRBJ2-7|TRBD2|15|TRBV5-4|-
CASSPGGTTSYEQYF
TGTGCCAGCAGCCCGGGGGGGACGACCTCCTACGAGCAGTACTTC
>TRBJ2-3|TRBD2|16|TRBV30|-
CAWIVKLAGRSDTQYF
TGTGCCTGGATAGTAAAACTAGCGGGGAGGTCAGATACGCAGTATTTT
>TRBJ1-5|TRBD1|14|TRBV9|-
CASSVGQGGQPQHF
TGTGCCAGCAGCGTCGGACAGGGAGGTCAGCCCCAGCATTTT
>TRBJ1-4|TRBD1|15|TRBV5-5|-
CASSSPDRGNEKLFF
TGTGCCAGCAGCTCTCCGGACAGGGGGAATGAAAAACTGTTTTTT
>TRBJ2-7|-|12|TRBV7-2|few
CASRGVGDEQYF
TGTGCCAGCCGGGGAGTTGGGGACGAGCAGTACTTC
>TRBJ2-7|TRBD1|19|TRBV5-1|once
CASSLPGTGGASSSYEQYF
TGCGCCAGCAGCCTACCCGGGACAGGGGGCGCGTCCAGCTCCTACGAGCAGTACTTC
>TRBJ2-3|TRBD2|15|TRBV5-1|-
CASSLMGLALDTQYF
TGCGCCAGCAGCTTGATGGGACTAGCTTTAGATACGCAGTATTTT
>TRBJ2-7|-|13|TRBV27|-
CASQDSPLGEQYF
TGTGCCAGCCAGGACAGCCCCCTCGGCGAGCAGTACTTC
>TRBJ1-1|-|13|TRBV19|-
CASSIRGNTEAFF
TGTGCCAGTAGTATAAGAGGAAACACTGAAGCTTTCTTT
>TRBJ1-6|-|15|TRBV6-5|-
CASIVESSYNSPLHF
TGTGCCAGCATTGTCGAGAGCTCCTATAATTCACCCCTCCACTTT
>TRBJ1-2|-|13|TRBV18|-
CASSPGHNYGYTF
TGTGCCAGCTCACCGGGACATAACTATGGCTACACCTTC
>TRBJ1-2|TRBD1|16|TRBV2|-
CASREDRGLSNYGYTF
TGTGCCAGCAGGGAGGACAGGGGGCTTTCTAACTATGGCTACACCTTC
>TRBJ1-2|TRBD1|17|TRBV27|-
CASSPRQGMRWYYGYTF
TGTGCCAGCAGTCCCCGACAGGGGATGAGGTGGTACTATGGCTACACCTTC
>TRBJ2-1|TRBD2|16|TRBV7-9|-
CASSTPPSGGPYEQFF
TGTGCCAGCAGCACCCCACCTAGCGGGGGACCGTATGAGCAGTTCTTC
>TRBJ1-1|-|13|TRBV7-2|-
CASGSQGIAEAFF
TGTGCCAGCGGTTCCCAGGGGATTGCTGAAGCTTTCTTT